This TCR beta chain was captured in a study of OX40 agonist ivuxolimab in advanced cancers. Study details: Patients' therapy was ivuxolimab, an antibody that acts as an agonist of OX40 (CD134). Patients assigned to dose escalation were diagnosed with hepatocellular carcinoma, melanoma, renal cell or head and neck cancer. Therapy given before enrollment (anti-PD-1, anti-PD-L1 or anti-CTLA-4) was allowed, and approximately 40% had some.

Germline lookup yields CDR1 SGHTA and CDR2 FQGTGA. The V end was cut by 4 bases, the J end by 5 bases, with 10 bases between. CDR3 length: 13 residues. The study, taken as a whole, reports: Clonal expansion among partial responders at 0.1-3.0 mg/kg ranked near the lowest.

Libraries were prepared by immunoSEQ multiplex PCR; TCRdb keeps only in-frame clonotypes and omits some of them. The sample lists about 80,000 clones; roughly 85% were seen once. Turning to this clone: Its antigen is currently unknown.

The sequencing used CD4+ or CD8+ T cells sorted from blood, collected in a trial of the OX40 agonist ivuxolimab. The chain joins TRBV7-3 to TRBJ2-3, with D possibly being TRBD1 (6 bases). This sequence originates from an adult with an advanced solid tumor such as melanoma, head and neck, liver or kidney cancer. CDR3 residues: CASSSGARDTQYF. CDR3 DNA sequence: TGTGCCAGCAGCTCAGGGGCCAGAGATACGCAGTATTTT.